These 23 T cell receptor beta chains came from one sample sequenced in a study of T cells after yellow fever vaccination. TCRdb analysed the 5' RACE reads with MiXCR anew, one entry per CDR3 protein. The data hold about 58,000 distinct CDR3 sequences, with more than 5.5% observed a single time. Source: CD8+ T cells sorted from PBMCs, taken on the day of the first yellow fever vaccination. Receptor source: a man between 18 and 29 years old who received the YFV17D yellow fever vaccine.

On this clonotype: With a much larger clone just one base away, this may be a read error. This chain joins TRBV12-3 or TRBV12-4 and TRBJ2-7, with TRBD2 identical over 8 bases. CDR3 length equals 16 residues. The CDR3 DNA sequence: TGTGACAGCAGTTTAGTTATAGCGGGGTCCTCCTACGAGCAGTACTTC. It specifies CDSSLVIAGSSYEQYF.

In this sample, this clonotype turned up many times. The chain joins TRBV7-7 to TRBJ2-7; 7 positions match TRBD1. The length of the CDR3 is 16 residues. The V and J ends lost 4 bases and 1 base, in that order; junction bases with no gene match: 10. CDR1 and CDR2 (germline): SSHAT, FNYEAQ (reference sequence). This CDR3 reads CASSSTLPGQSYEQYF. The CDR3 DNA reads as TGTGCCAGCAGCTCGACCCTTCCGGGACAGTCCTACGAGCAGTACTTC.

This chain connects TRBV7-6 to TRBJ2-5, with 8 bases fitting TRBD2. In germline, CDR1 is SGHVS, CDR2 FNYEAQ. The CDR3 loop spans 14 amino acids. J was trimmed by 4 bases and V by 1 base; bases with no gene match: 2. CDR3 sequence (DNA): TGTGCCAGCAGCTTAGACGGGGGGGTAGAGACCCAGTACTTC. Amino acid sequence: CASSLDGGVETQYF.

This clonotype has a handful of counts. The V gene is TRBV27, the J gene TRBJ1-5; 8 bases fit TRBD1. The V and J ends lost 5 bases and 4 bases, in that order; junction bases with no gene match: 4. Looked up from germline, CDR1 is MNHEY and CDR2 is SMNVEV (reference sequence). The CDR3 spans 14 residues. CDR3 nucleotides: TGTGCCAGCAGTCCCGGACAGGGTAATCAGCCCCAGCATTTT. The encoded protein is CASSPGQGNQPQHF.

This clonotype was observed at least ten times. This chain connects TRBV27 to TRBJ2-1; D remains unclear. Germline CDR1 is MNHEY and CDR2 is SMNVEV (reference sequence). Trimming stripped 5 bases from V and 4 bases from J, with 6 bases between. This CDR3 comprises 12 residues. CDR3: CASSNFYNEQFF. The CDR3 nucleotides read TGTGCCAGCAGTAATTTTTACAATGAGCAGTTCTTC.

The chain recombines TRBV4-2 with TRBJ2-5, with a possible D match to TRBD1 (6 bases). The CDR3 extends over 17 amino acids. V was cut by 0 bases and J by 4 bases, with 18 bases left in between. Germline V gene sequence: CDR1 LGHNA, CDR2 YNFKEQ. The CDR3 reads CASSQELNRDGRETQYF. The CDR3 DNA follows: TGTGCCAGCAGCCAAGAGTTGAACAGGGACGGACGAGAGACCCAGTACTTC.

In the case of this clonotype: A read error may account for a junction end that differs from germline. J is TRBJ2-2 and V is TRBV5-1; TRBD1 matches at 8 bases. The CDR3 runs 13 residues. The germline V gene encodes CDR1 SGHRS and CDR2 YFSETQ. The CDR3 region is CASSPTGAGEMFF. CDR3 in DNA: TGCGCCAGCAGCCCGACAGGGGCCGGGGAGATGTTTTTT.

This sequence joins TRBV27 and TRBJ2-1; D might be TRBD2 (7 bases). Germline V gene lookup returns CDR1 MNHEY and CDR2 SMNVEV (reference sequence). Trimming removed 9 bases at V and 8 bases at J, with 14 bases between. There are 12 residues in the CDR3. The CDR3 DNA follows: TGTGCCAGTGGGGGGGCATTCTATGAGCAGTTCTTC. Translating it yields CASGGAFYEQFF.

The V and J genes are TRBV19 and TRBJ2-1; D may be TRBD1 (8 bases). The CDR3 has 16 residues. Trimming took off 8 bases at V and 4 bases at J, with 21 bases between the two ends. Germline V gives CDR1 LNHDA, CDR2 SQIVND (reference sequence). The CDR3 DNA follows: TGTGCCAGTCGAAAGCGATACAGGGGGGGATACAATGAGCAGTTCTTC. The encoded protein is CASRKRYRGGYNEQFF.

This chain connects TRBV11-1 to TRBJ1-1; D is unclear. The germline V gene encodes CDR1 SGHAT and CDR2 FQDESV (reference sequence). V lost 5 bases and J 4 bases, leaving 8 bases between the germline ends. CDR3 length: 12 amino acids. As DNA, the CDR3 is TGTGCCAGCAGCCCGTGGTCCACTGAAGCTTTCTTT. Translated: CASSPWSTEAFF.

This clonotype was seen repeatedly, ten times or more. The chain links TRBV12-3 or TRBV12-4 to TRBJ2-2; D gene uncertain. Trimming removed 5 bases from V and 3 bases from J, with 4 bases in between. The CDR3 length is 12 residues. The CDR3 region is CASSGYTGELFF. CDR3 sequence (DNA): TGTGCCAGCAGTGGGTACACCGGGGAGCTGTTTTTT.

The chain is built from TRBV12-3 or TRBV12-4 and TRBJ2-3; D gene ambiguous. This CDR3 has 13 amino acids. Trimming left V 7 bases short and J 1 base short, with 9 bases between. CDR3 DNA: TGTGCCAGCACTGAGGTTGGCACAGATACGCAGTATTTT. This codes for CASTEVGTDTQYF.

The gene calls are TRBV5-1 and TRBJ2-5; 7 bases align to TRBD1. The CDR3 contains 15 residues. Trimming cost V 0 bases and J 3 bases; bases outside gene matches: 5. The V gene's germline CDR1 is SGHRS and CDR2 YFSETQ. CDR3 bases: TGCGCCAGCAGCTTGGTTGTTGGGACAGAAGAGACCCAGTACTTC. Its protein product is CASSLVVGTEETQYF.

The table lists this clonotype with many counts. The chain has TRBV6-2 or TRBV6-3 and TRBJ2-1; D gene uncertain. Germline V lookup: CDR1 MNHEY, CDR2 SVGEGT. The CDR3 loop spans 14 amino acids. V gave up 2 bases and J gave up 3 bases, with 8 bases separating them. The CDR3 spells CASSYSVGYNEQFF. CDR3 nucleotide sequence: TGTGCCAGCAGTTACAGCGTGGGCTACAATGAGCAGTTCTTC.

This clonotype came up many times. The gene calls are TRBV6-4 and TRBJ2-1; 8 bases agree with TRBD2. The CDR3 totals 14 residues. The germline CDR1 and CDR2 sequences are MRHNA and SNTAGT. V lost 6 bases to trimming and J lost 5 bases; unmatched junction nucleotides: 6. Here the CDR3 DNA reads TGTGCCAGCAGAAAAAGCGGGGGCAACAATGAGCAGTTCTTC. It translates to CASRKSGGNNEQFF.

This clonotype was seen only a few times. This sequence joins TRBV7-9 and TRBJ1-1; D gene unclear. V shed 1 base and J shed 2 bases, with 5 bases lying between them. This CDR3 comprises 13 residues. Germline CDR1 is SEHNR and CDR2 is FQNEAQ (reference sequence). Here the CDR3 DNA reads TGTGCCAGCAGCTTAGAATCAAACACTGAAGCTTTCTTT. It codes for CASSLESNTEAFF.

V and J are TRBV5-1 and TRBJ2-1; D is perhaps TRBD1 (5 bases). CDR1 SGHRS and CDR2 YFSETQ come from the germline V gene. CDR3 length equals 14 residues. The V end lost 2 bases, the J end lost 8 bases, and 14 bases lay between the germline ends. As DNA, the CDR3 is TGCGCCAGCAGCTTTAGACAGTGGTTGGATGAGCAGTTCTTC. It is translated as CASSFRQWLDEQFF.

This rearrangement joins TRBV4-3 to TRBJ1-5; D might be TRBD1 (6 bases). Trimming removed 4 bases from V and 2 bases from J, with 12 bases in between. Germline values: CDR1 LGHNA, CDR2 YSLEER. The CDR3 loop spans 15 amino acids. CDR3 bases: TGCGCCAGCAGCCCCGGACAGTCTGGCAATCAGCCCCAGCATTTT. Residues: CASSPGQSGNQPQHF.

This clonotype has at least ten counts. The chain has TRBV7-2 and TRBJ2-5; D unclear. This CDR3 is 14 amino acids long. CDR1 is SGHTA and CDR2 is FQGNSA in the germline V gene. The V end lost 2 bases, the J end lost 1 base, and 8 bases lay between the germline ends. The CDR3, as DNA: TGTGCCAGCAGCTTATGGGCCTCCCAAGAGACCCAGTACTTC. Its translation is CASSLWASQETQYF.

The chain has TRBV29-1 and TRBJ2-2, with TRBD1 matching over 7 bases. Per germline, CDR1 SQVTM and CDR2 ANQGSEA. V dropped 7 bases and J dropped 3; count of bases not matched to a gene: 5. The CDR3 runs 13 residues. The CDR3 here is CSGRTGDTGELFF. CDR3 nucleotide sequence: TGCAGCGGCCGCACAGGGGACACCGGGGAGCTGTTTTTT.

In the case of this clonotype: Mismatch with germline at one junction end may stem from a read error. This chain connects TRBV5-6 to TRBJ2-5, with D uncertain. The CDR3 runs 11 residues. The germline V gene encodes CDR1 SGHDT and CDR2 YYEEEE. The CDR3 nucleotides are TGTGCCAGCAGCTTGGGAGAGAGCCAGTACTTC. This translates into CASSLGESQYF.

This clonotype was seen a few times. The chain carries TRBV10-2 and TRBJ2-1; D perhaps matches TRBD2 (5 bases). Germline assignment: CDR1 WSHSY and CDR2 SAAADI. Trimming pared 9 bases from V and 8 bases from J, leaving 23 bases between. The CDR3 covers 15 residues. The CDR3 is CASGPATRGLDEQFF. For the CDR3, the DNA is TGCGCCAGTGGCCCCGCAACTAGAGGGTTAGATGAGCAGTTCTTC.

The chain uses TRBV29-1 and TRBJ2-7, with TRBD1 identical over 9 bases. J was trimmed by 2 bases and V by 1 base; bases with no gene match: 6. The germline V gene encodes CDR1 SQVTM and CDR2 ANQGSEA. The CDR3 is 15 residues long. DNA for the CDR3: TGCAGCGTTGAAGTGGAGGGACAGGGACCCTACGAGCAGTACTTC. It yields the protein CSVEVEGQGPYEQYF.